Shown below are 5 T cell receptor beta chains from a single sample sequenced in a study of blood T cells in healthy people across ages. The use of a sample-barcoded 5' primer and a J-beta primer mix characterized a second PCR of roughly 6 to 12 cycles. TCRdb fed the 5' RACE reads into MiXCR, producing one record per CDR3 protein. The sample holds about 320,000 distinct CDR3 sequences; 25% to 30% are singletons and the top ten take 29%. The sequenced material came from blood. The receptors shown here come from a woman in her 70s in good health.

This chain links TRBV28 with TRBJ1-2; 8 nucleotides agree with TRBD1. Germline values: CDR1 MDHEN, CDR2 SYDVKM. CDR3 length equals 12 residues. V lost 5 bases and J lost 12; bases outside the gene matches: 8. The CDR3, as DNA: TGTGCCAGCAGTCCGAGGACAGGGAGCGACACCTTC. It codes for CASSPRTGSDTF.

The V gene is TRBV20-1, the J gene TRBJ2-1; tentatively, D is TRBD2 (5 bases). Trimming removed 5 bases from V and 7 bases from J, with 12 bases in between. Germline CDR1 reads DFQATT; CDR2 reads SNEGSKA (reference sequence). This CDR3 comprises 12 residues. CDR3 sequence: CSAGNEGNEQFF. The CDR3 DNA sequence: TGCAGTGCTGGAAACGAGGGTAATGAGCAGTTCTTC.

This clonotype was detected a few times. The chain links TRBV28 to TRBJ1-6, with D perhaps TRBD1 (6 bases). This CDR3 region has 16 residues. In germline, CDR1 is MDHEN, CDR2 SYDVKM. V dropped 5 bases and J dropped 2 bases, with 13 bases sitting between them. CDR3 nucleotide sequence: TGTGCCAGCAGTCAGGGGAGATTAACCTATAATTCACCCCTCCACTTT. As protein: CASSQGRLTYNSPLHF.

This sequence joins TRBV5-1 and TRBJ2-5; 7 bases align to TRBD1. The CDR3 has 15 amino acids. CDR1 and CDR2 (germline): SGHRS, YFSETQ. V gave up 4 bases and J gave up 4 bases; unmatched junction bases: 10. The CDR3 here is CASSPADRKVETQYF. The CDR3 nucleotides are TGCGCCAGCAGCCCCGCGGACAGGAAGGTAGAGACCCAGTACTTC.

In DNA, the CDR3 is TGTGCCAGCAGCCAAGAAGGCCTGAGGAATGAAAAACTGTTTTTT. It specifies CASSQEGLRNEKLFF. This chain joins TRBV14 and TRBJ1-4; D unresolved. V lost 0 bases and J 5 bases, leaving 10 bases between the germline ends. The germline gives CDR1 SGHDN, CDR2 FVKESK. The CDR3 totals 15 residues.